This T cell receptor beta chain was profiled in a study of blood T cell repertoires in COVID-19. Study overall: Both acute and convalescent COVID-19 samples were obtained from the United States, Italy and Spain.

There are 14 residues in the CDR3. Germline V lookup: CDR1 MNHEY, CDR2 SVGEGT. J lost 7 bases, V lost 0 bases, and 3 bases had no gene match. Some clones are missing from TCRdb's copy, which holds only in-frame ones; the method was immunoSEQ multiplex PCR. Of approximately 230,000 clones in the sample, about 85% were seen once. This sequence joins TRBV6-2 or TRBV6-3 and TRBJ1-3, with TRBD1 matching 7 bases. This TCR came from a man aged 18 to 30 with active or convalescent COVID-19. The sequencing input was peripheral blood. DNA of the CDR3: TGTGCCAGCAGTTACTCAGGGGGCCGGAACACCATATATTTT. Translated, it gives CASSYSGGRNTIYF.